This T cell receptor (beta chain) was recorded in a study of shared clonotypes between healthy human individuals. TCRdb keeps only in-frame clones here, not all; method: immunoSEQ multiplex PCR. This table holds some 680,000 clones, roughly 73% found once. General study results and limits: Naive subsets generally exceeded memory subsets in estimated richness. Clonotypes shared by all four sorted-subset donors had higher generation probabilities than non-shared clonotypes. Blood was the sole source, and tissue repertoires probably differ.

On this clone: The antigen remains undetermined.

V lost 5 bases and J 3 bases, leaving 10 bases between the germline ends. The CDR3 is 13 residues long. Germline V gene data show CDR1 as SGHNT and CDR2 as YENEEA. CD4+ cell separation produced CD45RA+ naive and CD45RA-negative memory subsets. This chain connects TRBV11-3 to TRBJ1-1; D is unclear. The source is a young woman in good health. Sequencing input: memory CD4+ T cells sorted from blood. The sample's subset: CD45RA-negative fraction. The CDR3 bases are TGTGCCAGCAGCAGGAGAGGGCACACTGAAGCTTTCTTT. The encoded protein is CASSRRGHTEAFF.